These 10 T cell receptor beta chains share one sample of origin, sequenced in a study of blood T cell repertoires in COVID-19. Method: immunoSEQ multiplex PCR; TCRdb's copy keeps in-frame clones and lacks some. The sample has some 230,000 clones, roughly 80% seen once; the top ten hold approximately 1.4%. The source material was PBMCs or T cells enriched from blood (not recorded which). The receptors come from a woman aged 40 to 55 with acute COVID-19.

This sequence joins TRBV28 and TRBJ1-5, with D possibly matching TRBD1 (5 bases). Germline V gives CDR1 MDHEN, CDR2 SYDVKM. The length of the CDR3 is 12 residues. Trimming cost V 4 bases and J 6 bases, with 7 bases left between them. CDR3 amino acids: CASSYQGQPQHF. CDR3 sequence (DNA): TGTGCCAGCAGTTACCAGGGTCAGCCCCAGCATTTT.

V is TRBV27 and J is TRBJ1-4; TRBD1 agrees at 10 bases. The germline CDR1 and CDR2 sequences are MNHEY and SMNVEV (reference sequence). This CDR3 region has 15 residues. J was trimmed by 4 bases and V by 8 bases; bases with no gene match: 7. CDR3 residues: CASPSRDRGNEKLFF. CDR3 sequence (DNA): TGTGCCAGCCCCTCACGGGACAGGGGTAATGAAAAACTGTTTTTT.

The V call is TRBV27, the J call TRBJ1-2; 12 nucleotides line up with TRBD1. Losses at the gene ends were 6 bases for V and 7 bases for J; bases not matched to a gene: 9. Germline V gene data show CDR1 as MNHEY and CDR2 as SMNVEV (reference sequence). The CDR3 is 15 amino acids. The CDR3 region is CASRWGQGASSGYTF. In DNA form, the CDR3 reads TGTGCCAGCAGGTGGGGACAGGGGGCGAGTAGTGGCTACACCTTC.

The chain is built from TRBV9 and TRBJ2-3; 9 nucleotides align to TRBD2. CDR1 SGDLS and CDR2 YYNGEE come from the germline V gene. V lost 4 bases, J lost 3 bases, and 18 bases stayed unmatched. This CDR3 spans 19 amino acids. The CDR3 region has the DNA TGTGCCAGCAGCCCCCGGTTAGCGGGAGAGGGCTTCGCGACAGATACGCAGTATTTT. Protein: CASSPRLAGEGFATDTQYF.

The chain combines TRBV4-2 with TRBJ2-3; 10 bases align to TRBD2. Germline loops: CDR1 LGHNA, CDR2 YNFKEQ. J lost 0 bases, V lost 1 base, and 4 bases had no gene match. The CDR3 consists of 17 residues. The CDR3, as DNA: TGTGCCAGCAGCCAAGCGGGACTAGCGCCCAGCACAGATACGCAGTATTTT. Protein sequence: CASSQAGLAPSTDTQYF.

The chain has TRBV5-1 and TRBJ2-7, with 13 positions matching TRBD2. Trimming cost V 0 bases and J 3 bases; bases outside gene matches: 6. The germline V gene has CDR1 SGHRS and CDR2 YFSETQ. The CDR3 length is 17 residues. This CDR3 reads CASSLGTSGSLDYEQYF. Written as DNA, the CDR3 is TGCGCCAGCAGCTTGGGGACTAGCGGGAGTCTAGACTACGAGCAGTACTTC. The whole variable domain, filled in from reference TRBV5-1 and TRBJ2-7, reads KAGVTQTPRYLIKTRGQQVTLSCSPISGHRSVSWYQQTPGQGLQFLFEYFSETQRNKGNFPGRFSGRQFSNSRSEMNVSTLELGDSALYLCASSLGTSGSLDYEQYFGPGTRLTVT.

The chain carries TRBV9 and TRBJ1-1, with D tentatively TRBD1 (6 bases). V lost 0 bases and J lost 3, with 6 bases in between. Germline CDR1 SGDLS, CDR2 YYNGEE. There are 13 residues in the CDR3. As DNA, the CDR3 is TGTGCCAGCAGCGTAGAGGGGGACACTGAAGCTTTCTTT. This gives the protein CASSVEGDTEAFF. Based on the CDR3 plus reference TRBV9 and TRBJ1-1, the full variable domain is DSGVTQTPKHLITATGQRVTLRCSPRSGDLSVYWYQQSLDQGLQFLIQYYNGEERAKGNILERFSAQQFPDLHSELNLSSLELGDSALYFCASSVEGDTEAFFGQGTRLTVV.

This chain links TRBV5-8 with TRBJ2-7, with TRBD1 identical over 7 bases. The germline CDR1 and CDR2 sequences are SGHTS and YDEGEE. The CDR3 covers 15 residues. The ends lost 2 bases at V and 1 base at J; junction bases unmatched: 6. The CDR3, as DNA: TGTGCCAGCAGCTTAGCAGGGGGACGATCCTACGAGCAGTACTTC. Its translation: CASSLAGGRSYEQYF.

This rearrangement joins TRBV19 to TRBJ2-1, with 9 bases lining up with TRBD2. CDR1 and CDR2 (germline): LNHDA, SQIVND (reference sequence). V shed 3 bases, J shed 8 bases, and the junction held 8 bases outside the gene matches. The CDR3 consists of 15 residues. CDR3 amino acids: CASSIQAGGRHEQFF. Here the CDR3 DNA reads TGTGCCAGTAGTATTCAAGCGGGAGGTCGGCATGAGCAGTTCTTC.

The chain is built from TRBV2 and TRBJ1-6; D gene uncertain. Germline CDR1 is SNHLY and CDR2 is FYNNEI. The CDR3 extends over 15 amino acids. The V end lost 4 bases, the J end lost 11 bases, and 18 bases lay between the germline ends. The CDR3 here is CASSVGAFKEAPLHF. CDR3 coding DNA: TGTGCCAGCAGTGTAGGAGCCTTTAAGGAGGCACCCCTCCACTTT.